The rows below give T cell receptor beta chains drawn from one sample of a study of blood T cell repertoires in COVID-19. Generated by immunoSEQ multiplex PCR, the TCRdb table keeps only in-frame clones and is missing some. The data contain roughly 37,000 clones, 85% of them singletons. The sample comprised peripheral blood. The receptor source for this set is a human donor in a cohort sampled during active COVID-19. CDR3s include the opening cysteine and the closing phenylalanine or tryptophan.

j_gene	v_gene	CDR3aa
TRBJ2-5	TRBV6-7	CASRERGGEETQYF
TRBJ2-1	TRBV6-2/TRBV6-3	CASSYTITSGGSRYNEQFF
TRBJ1-2	TRBV28	CVIRGGGYTF
TRBJ1-6	TRBV4-3	CASSQDLGDTLHF
TRBJ2-3	TRBV7-7	CASSLGLSTDTQYF
TRBJ2-7	TRBV19	CASSRNRDVYEQYF
TRBJ1-2	TRBV3-1/TRBV3-2	CASSQDSYGYTF
TRBJ2-4	TRBV7-3	CASIGKGDQGKNIQYF
TRBJ1-2	TRBV6-2/TRBV6-3	CASSYQGFSGGYTF
TRBJ2-7	TRBV7-4	CASSFTGGASYEQYF
TRBJ2-3	TRBV6-2/TRBV6-3	CASSPAGGASTDTQYF
TRBJ2-3	TRBV5-1	CASSLGAITDTQYF
TRBJ2-6	TRBV21-1	CASSRTGTQNSGANVLTF
TRBJ1-1	TRBV4-2	CASSHGSLAGGMNTEAFF
TRBJ2-2	TRBV11-2	CASREGQGSWELFF
TRBJ1-5	TRBV7-2	CASSLERGAGRQPQHF
TRBJ2-7	TRBV2	CAGGDFYEQYF
TRBJ2-1	TRBV12-3/TRBV12-4	CASARLQVDEQFF
TRBJ2-7	TRBV27	CASSLDRGSSYEQYF
TRBJ2-5	TRBV7-7	CASSGNNLGGETQYF
TRBJ1-1	TRBV3-1/TRBV3-2	CASSQGYTGVRTEAFF
TRBJ2-1	TRBV5-4	CASSLGRGEQFF
TRBJ1-6	TRBV3-1/TRBV3-2	CASSQNQGGTTPLHF
TRBJ2-2	TRBV3-1/TRBV3-2	CASSQDGLAGGHTGELFF
TRBJ1-2	TRBV6-2/TRBV6-3	CASSPSDRVFGYTF
TRBJ2-1	TRBV7-9	CASSLFQGVNEQFF
TRBJ1-5	TRBV11-2	CASSLVVGGPNQPQHF
TRBJ1-1	TRBV10-3	CAISESGNRGYTEAFF
TRBJ2-5	TRBV7-3	CASSLMGQGVQETQYF
TRBJ2-2	TRBV19	CASHLVTGGDTGELFF
TRBJ1-2	TRBV2	CASQRSLGQSLNYGYTF
TRBJ1-4	TRBV19	CASRSRGRSEKLFF
TRBJ2-5	TRBV3-1/TRBV3-2	CASRRDSARTQYF
TRBJ1-5	TRBV2	CASSEADRDQPQHF
TRBJ1-6	TRBV3-1/TRBV3-2	CASSQDPGGRNSPLHF
TRBJ2-7	TRBV6-2/TRBV6-3	CASSRTRSSGLYEQYF
TRBJ1-1	TRBV7-9	CASSQAPFEAFF
TRBJ1-6	TRBV6-5	CASKTGNSPLHF
TRBJ2-7	TRBV6-2/TRBV6-3	CASSYLAGGYEQYF
TRBJ1-1	TRBV14	CASSPRSNTEAFF
TRBJ2-2	TRBV10-3	CAIRGQANTGELFF
TRBJ2-7	TRBV7-2	CASRAASDRTIEQYF
TRBJ1-2	TRBV5-1	CASSFRDRGGYGYTF
TRBJ2-3	TRBV5-4	CASSLSLGDTQYF
TRBJ2-7	TRBV29-1	CSVVSGSGSYEQYF